This TCR beta chain was recovered during a study of a mutant IDH1 vaccine in newly diagnosed glioma. Time point indicated: baseline, week 1 (first vaccination visit). Treatment in this sample: pre-vaccination baseline after standard-of-care therapy. Trimming cost V 6 bases and J 3 bases, with 8 bases left between them. CDR3 length: 13 residues. Germline loops: CDR1 MNHEY, CDR2 SVGAGI. Data came from immunoSEQ multiplex PCR; TCRdb stores just in-frame clones and leaves some out. Of fewer than 45,000 clones listed, around nine tenths are singletons. The input for sequencing was PBMCs, taken from a glioma patient treated with radiotherapy, temozolomide or both. The rearrangement joins TRBV6-5 to TRBJ2-2; D not resolved. This clonotype was obtained from a man between 18 and 29 years old with glioma. The CDR3 reads CASRTKDTGELFF. For the CDR3, the DNA is TGTGCCAGCAGGACCAAGGACACCGGGGAGCTGTTTTTT.